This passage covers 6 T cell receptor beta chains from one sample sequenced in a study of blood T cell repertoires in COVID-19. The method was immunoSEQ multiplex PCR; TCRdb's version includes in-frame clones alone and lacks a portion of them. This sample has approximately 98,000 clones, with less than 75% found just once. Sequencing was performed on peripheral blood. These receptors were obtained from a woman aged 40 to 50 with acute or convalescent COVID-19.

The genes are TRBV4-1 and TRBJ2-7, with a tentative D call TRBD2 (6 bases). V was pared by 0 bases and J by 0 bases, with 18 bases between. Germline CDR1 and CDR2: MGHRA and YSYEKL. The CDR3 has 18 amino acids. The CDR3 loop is CASSQDRGSDRFSYEQYF. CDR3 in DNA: TGCGCCAGCAGCCAAGATCGGGGGAGCGACCGTTTCTCCTACGAGCAGTACTTC.

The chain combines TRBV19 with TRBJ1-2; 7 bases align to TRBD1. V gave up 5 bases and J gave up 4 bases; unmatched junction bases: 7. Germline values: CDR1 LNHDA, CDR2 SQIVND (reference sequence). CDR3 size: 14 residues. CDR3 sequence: CASSSRDRLYGYTF. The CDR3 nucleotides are TGTGCCAGTAGTTCCCGGGACAGACTCTATGGCTACACCTTC.

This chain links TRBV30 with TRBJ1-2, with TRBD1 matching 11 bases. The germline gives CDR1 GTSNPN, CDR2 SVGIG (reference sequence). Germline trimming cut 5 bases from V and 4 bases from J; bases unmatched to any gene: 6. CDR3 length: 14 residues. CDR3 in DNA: TGTGCCTGGGATCGGACAGGGGGCGGCTATGGCTACACCTTC. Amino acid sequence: CAWDRTGGGYGYTF.

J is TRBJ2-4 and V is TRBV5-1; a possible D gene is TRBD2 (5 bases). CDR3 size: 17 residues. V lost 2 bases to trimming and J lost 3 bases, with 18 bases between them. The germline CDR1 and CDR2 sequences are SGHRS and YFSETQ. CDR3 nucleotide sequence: TGCGCCAGCAGCTTCGGGGATTACCCGAATCTCAAAAACATTCAGTACTTC. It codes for CASSFGDYPNLKNIQYF.

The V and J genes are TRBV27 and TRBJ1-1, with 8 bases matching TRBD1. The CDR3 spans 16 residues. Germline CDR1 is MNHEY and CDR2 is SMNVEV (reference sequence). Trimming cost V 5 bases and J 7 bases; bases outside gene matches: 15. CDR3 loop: CASSQSPGGGKNEAFF. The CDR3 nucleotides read TGTGCCAGCAGTCAAAGCCCAGGGGGCGGTAAGAATGAAGCTTTCTTT.

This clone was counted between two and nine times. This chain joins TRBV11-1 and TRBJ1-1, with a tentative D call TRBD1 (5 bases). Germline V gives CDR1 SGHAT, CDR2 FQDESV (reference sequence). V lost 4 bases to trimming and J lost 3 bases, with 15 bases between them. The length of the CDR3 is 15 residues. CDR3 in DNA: TGTGCCAGCAGCTCGATCCGGGGGGAGGACACTGAAGCTTTCTTT. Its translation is CASSSIRGEDTEAFF.